The 27 T cell receptor beta chains below were found in one sample sequenced in a study of cytotoxic CD8 clonotypes in ibrutinib-treated CLL. TCRdb's copy holds only in-frame clones and misses some; the assay was immunoSEQ multiplex PCR. The data contain approximately 200,000 clones, around three quarters of them seen just once; the ten biggest clones take up about an eighth. Material: PBMCs, obtained after 24 months of ibrutinib treatment. The receptor set was obtained from a human donor with chronic lymphocytic leukemia.

J is TRBJ1-4 and V is TRBV7-9, with D unresolved. The germline V gene has CDR1 SEHNR and CDR2 FQNEAQ (reference sequence). V was trimmed by 3 bases and J by 0 bases, leaving 11 bases between them. The CDR3 is 16 residues long. CDR3 coding DNA: TGTGCCAGCAGCTTTCCTGGGGAGACAACTAATGAAAAACTGTTTTTT. This translates into CASSFPGETTNEKLFF.

The chain links TRBV29-1 to TRBJ2-7, with D possibly TRBD1 on 6 matching bases. This CDR3 comprises 12 residues. Germline V gives CDR1 SQVTM, CDR2 ANQGSEA. Trimming left V 5 bases short and J 2 bases short, with 10 bases between. CDR3 sequence: CSVRSGAYEQYF. The CDR3 nucleotides read TGCAGCGTTCGATCAGGGGCCTACGAGCAGTACTTC.

The chain employs TRBV10-3 and TRBJ2-5; a weak D match, TRBD2 (5 bases). V gave up 8 bases and J gave up 5 bases, with 15 bases separating them. Germline lookup yields CDR1 ENHRY and CDR2 SYGVKD. This CDR3 is 13 amino acids long. CDR3 bases: TGTGCCATCTCAGTCCGGGAAAAGGAGACCCAGTACTTC. This gives the protein CAISVREKETQYF.

V gene TRBV27 combines with J gene TRBJ2-5, with D hard to call. The CDR3 loop spans 14 amino acids. With 1 base removed from V and 1 base from J, the gap between germline ends came to 7 bases. The germline V gene encodes CDR1 MNHEY and CDR2 SMNVEV (reference sequence). In DNA, the CDR3 is TGTGCCAGCAGTTTATTTGGGATCCAAGAGACCCAGTACTTC. It codes for CASSLFGIQETQYF.

A few counts support this clone. The chain joins TRBV19 to TRBJ1-1; the D is unclear. Germline lookup yields CDR1 LNHDA and CDR2 SQIVND (reference sequence). The CDR3 sequence is 16 residues long. Trimming removed 3 bases from V and 1 base from J, with 15 bases in between. CDR3 amino acids: CASSIERDLGNTEAFF. CDR3 nucleotides: TGTGCCAGTAGTATCGAGAGGGATCTTGGGAACACTGAAGCTTTCTTT.

This rearrangement joins TRBV4-3 to TRBJ2-3, with unresolved D. The germline V gene encodes CDR1 LGHNA and CDR2 YSLEER. CDR3 size: 16 residues. The V end lost 2 bases, the J end lost 2 bases, and 14 bases lay between the germline ends. In nucleotides, the CDR3 is TGCGCCAGCAGCCAAAGCCCCTCTTTGTCCACAGATACGCAGTATTTT. Translating it yields CASSQSPSLSTDTQYF.

This chain uses TRBV14 with TRBJ1-1; D is unclear. Germline CDR1 reads SGHDN; CDR2 reads FVKESK. CDR3 length equals 15 residues. V was shortened by 0 bases and J by 0 bases, with 8 bases between the two germline ends. The CDR3 sequence is CASSQDFGMNTEAFF. CDR3 DNA sequence: TGTGCCAGCAGCCAAGATTTTGGCATGAACACTGAAGCTTTCTTT.

This chain links TRBV5-4 with TRBJ2-3, with D possibly matching TRBD2 (6 bases). V was shortened by 4 bases and J by 2 bases, with 14 bases between the two germline ends. Germline CDR1 reads SGHNT; CDR2 reads YYREEE (reference sequence). The CDR3 consists of 15 residues. The chain's CDR3 is CASSQSGGNTDTQYF. The CDR3 coding sequence is TGTGCCAGCAGCCAGAGCGGAGGGAACACAGATACGCAGTATTTT.

The J gene is TRBJ1-1, the V gene TRBV9; D unresolved. Germline CDR1 and CDR2: SGDLS and YYNGEE. The germline V and J ends were trimmed by 0 bases and 2 bases, with 17 bases remaining between them. This CDR3 has 17 residues. The CDR3 DNA follows: TGTGCCAGCAGCGTAGTATGGTCGTGTACGGTAAACACTGAAGCTTTCTTT. Residues: CASSVVWSCTVNTEAFF.

CDR3 sequence reads: CASSESAGGGQPQHF. The CDR3 DNA follows: TGTGCCAGCAGTGAGTCAGCAGGGGGCGGCCAGCCCCAGCATTTT. The chain combines TRBV25-1 with TRBJ1-5; 8 bases agree with TRBD1. With V trimmed by 3 bases and J by 7 bases, 8 bases remained unmatched. The CDR3 totals 15 residues. CDR1 and CDR2 (germline): MGHDK, SYGVNS.

This clone occurred a few times. The chain employs TRBV6-1 and TRBJ2-1; no definite D call. CDR1 MNHNS and CDR2 SASEGT come from the germline V gene. This CDR3 is built from 13 residues. Between the trimmed V and J ends, which lost 7 bases and 0 bases, there was a span of 7 bases. The CDR3 DNA sequence: TGTGCCAGCACGGAATTCTCCTACAATGAGCAGTTCTTC. It translates to CASTEFSYNEQFF.

The CDR3 DNA is TGTGCCAGCAGTTACTCGTCAAGAAACACTGAAGCTTTCTTT. This gives the protein CASSYSSRNTEAFF. The chain joins TRBV6-6 to TRBJ1-1, with unresolved D. V lost 0 bases and J lost 2, with 7 bases in between. CDR1 and CDR2 (germline): MNHNY, SVGAGI (reference sequence). CDR3 length equals 14 residues.

This chain uses TRBV27 with TRBJ2-7, with 8 bases that match TRBD1. V gave up 6 bases and J gave up 0 bases; unmatched junction bases: 7. The germline V gene has CDR1 MNHEY and CDR2 SMNVEV (reference sequence). The CDR3 has 15 amino acids. CDR3 sequence (DNA): TGTGCCAGCAGACCGACAGGGGCCAGCTCCTACGAGCAGTACTTC. This encodes CASRPTGASSYEQYF.

This chain joins TRBV10-3 and TRBJ1-4; D might be TRBD1 (6 bases). Trimming cost V 4 bases and J 4 bases, with 19 bases left between them. The CDR3 runs to 17 residues. The V gene's germline CDR1 is ENHRY and CDR2 SYGVKD. The CDR3 region is CAISVSAQGYINEKLFF. CDR3 DNA: TGTGCCATCAGTGTTTCAGCCCAGGGGTATATTAATGAAAAACTGTTTTTT.

In DNA, the CDR3 is TGTGCCAGCAGCTTAGGTGTGCGGAACGAGCAGTACTTC. It is translated as CASSLGVRNEQYF. The chain carries TRBV11-2 and TRBJ2-7; no reliable D call. This CDR3 contains 13 residues. The ends were cut back, 1 base at V and 5 bases at J, with 9 bases in the middle. The V gene's germline CDR1 is SGHAT and CDR2 FQNNGV.

The CDR3 DNA sequence: TGCACTGCAGACAGGCAGGGGGAACTAACCTACGAGCAGTACTTC. As protein: CTADRQGELTYEQYF. This chain joins TRBV1 and TRBJ2-7; the table's D gene call, TRBD1, was not cross checked with the DNA. TRBV1 is tagged as a pseudogene. This CDR3 contains 15 residues.

CDR3 sequence reads: CASSLGLAHSYEQYF. Here the CDR3 DNA reads TGTGCCAGCAGCTTAGGACTAGCACATTCCTACGAGCAGTACTTC. The genes are TRBV11-2 and TRBJ2-7; 7 positions agree with TRBD2. Germline trimming cut 1 base from V and 1 base from J; bases unmatched to any gene: 4. This CDR3 is 15 amino acids long. Germline loops: CDR1 SGHAT, CDR2 FQNNGV.

The genes are TRBV5-1 and TRBJ2-3; D is ambiguous. CDR3 length: 15 residues. Trimming stripped 4 bases from V and 2 bases from J, with 14 bases between. Germline CDR1 SGHRS, CDR2 YFSETQ. The CDR3 sequence is CASSRRTSYTDTQYF. The CDR3 coding sequence is TGCGCCAGCAGCCGCCGGACCTCATACACAGATACGCAGTATTTT.

The gene calls are TRBV20-1 and TRBJ2-1; D gene uncertain. In germline, CDR1 is DFQATT, CDR2 SNEGSKA (reference sequence). V was shortened by 5 bases and J by 14 bases, with 7 bases between the two germline ends. The CDR3 has 8 residues. The CDR3 loop reads CSARPEFF. DNA for the CDR3: TGCAGTGCTCGGCCTGAGTTCTTC.

CDR3 amino acids: CVTAPPVYNEQFF. The CDR3 bases are TGTGTCACAGCCCCTCCGGTCTACAATGAGCAGTTCTTC. This chain links TRBV7-9 with TRBJ2-1; no clear D. Germline loops: CDR1 SEHNR, CDR2 FQNEAQ (reference sequence). This CDR3 is built from 13 residues.

This clone was recorded once. The rearrangement links TRBV10-3 to TRBJ2-7; possible D gene TRBD1, 5 bases. The CDR3 runs to 14 residues. The V gene's germline CDR1 is ENHRY and CDR2 SYGVKD. Trimming took 2 bases from V and 6 from J, leaving 14 bases between them. CDR3 bases: TGTGCCATCAGTGAGCAGGGTATGGGAATCGAGCAGTACTTC. Translated, it gives CAISEQGMGIEQYF.

The chain recombines TRBV28 with TRBJ2-5, with D perhaps matching TRBD2 (5 bases). Germline CDR1 and CDR2: MDHEN and SYDVKM. V lost 3 bases and J lost 6, with 11 bases in between. CDR3 size: 13 residues. This CDR3 reads CASSFTGTKTQYF. CDR3 DNA sequence: TGTGCCAGCAGTTTTACGGGAACCAAGACCCAGTACTTC.

The rearrangement joins TRBV5-4 to TRBJ1-4; a weak D match, TRBD1 (5 bases). V was shortened by 4 bases and J by 3 bases, with 13 bases between the two germline ends. Germline CDR1 SGHNT, CDR2 YYREEE (reference sequence). This CDR3 region has 15 residues. The CDR3 here is CASSQQLGANEKLFF. The CDR3 DNA reads TGTGCCAGCAGCCAGCAGTTGGGGGCTAATGAAAAACTGTTTTTT. Combining the CDR3 with reference TRBV5-4 and TRBJ1-4 gives the whole variable domain ETGVTQSPTHLIKTRGQQVTLRCSSQSGHNTVSWYQQALGQGPQFIFQYYREEENGRGNFPPRFSGLQFPNYSSELNVNALELDDSALYLCASSQQLGANEKLFFGSGTQLSVL.

The V gene is TRBV6-1, the J gene TRBJ2-1; D is perhaps TRBD1 or TRBD2 (5 bases each). The V end was cut by 4 bases, the J end by 5 bases, with 21 bases between. From germline, CDR1 is MNHNS and CDR2 SASEGT. This CDR3 comprises 17 residues. The CDR3 region has the DNA TGTGCCAGCAGTGTTGACAGCTACCGAGCGGCAAACAATGAGCAGTTCTTC. It translates to CASSVDSYRAANNEQFF.

This clone appeared once. This chain connects TRBV20-1 to TRBJ1-2; D ambiguous. The CDR3 runs to 11 residues. CDR1 and CDR2 from the germline V gene are DFQATT and SNEGSKA (reference sequence). Trimming took 6 bases from V and 3 from J, leaving 8 bases between them. The DNA of the CDR3 is TGCAGTGCATGGCAGGACTATGGCTACACCTTC. It translates to CSAWQDYGYTF.

This clone turned up a few times. The chain employs TRBV6-6 and TRBJ1-5, with D unclear. The germline gives CDR1 MNHNY, CDR2 SVGAGI (reference sequence). The CDR3 consists of 16 residues. V was pared by 0 bases and J by 4 bases, with 13 bases between. CDR3 protein: CASSYSSGRTNQPQHF. CDR3 sequence (DNA): TGTGCCAGCAGTTACTCATCCGGCCGAACGAATCAGCCCCAGCATTTT.

This clone has a handful of counts. The chain carries TRBV2 and TRBJ2-7, with unresolved D. V dropped 4 bases and J dropped 7 bases, with 14 bases sitting between them. CDR3 size: 13 residues. Germline CDR1 SNHLY, CDR2 FYNNEI. The CDR3 DNA follows: TGTGCCAGCAGTGGGGATACCCTCGCGGAGCAGTACTTC. Translating gives CASSGDTLAEQYF. The variable domain in full, with the rest retrieved from reference TRBV2 and TRBJ2-7, is EPEVTQTPSHQVTQMGQEVILRCVPISNHLYFYWYRQILGQKVEFLVSFYNNEISEKSEIFDDQFSVERPDGSNFTLKIRSTKLEDSAMYFCASSGDTLAEQYFGPGTRLTVT.